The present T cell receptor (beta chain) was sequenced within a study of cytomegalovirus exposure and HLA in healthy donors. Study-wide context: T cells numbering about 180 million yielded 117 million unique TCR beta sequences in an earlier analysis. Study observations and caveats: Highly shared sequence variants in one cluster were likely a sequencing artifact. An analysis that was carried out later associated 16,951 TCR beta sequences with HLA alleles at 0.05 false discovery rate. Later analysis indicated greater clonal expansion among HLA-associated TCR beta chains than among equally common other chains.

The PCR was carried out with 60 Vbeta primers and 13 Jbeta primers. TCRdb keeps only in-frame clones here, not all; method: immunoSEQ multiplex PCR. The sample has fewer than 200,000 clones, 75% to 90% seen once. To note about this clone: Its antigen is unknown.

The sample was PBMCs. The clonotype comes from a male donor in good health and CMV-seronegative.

The CDR3 DNA follows: TGCAGCGTGCCAACGTCGGGCTCTGGGGCCAACGTCCTGACTTTC. This translates into CSVPTSGSGANVLTF. The chain has TRBV29-1 and TRBJ2-6; D gene ambiguous. Germline V gene lookup returns CDR1 SQVTM and CDR2 ANQGSEA. The V end lost 6 bases, the J end lost 0 bases, and 12 bases lay between the germline ends. The CDR3 is made up of 15 amino acids.